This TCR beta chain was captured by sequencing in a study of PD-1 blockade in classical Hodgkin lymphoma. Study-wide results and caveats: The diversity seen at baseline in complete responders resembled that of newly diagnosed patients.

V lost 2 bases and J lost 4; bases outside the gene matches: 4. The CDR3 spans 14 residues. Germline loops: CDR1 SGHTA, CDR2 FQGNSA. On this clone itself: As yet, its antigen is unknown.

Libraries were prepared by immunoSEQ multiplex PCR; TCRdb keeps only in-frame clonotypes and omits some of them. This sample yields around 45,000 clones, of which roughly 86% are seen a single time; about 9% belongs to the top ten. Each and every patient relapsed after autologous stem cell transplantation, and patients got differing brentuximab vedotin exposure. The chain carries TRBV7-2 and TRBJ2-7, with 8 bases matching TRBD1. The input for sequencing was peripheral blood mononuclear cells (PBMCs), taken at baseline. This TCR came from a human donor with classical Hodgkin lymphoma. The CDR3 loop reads CASSLLQGGYEQYF. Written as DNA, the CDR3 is TGTGCCAGCAGCTTACTACAGGGGGGATACGAGCAGTACTTC.